The rows below give T cell receptor beta chains drawn from one sample of a study of STAT3 mutations in large granular lymphocyte leukemia. TCRdb's copy holds only in-frame clones and misses some; the assay was immunoSEQ multiplex PCR. This repertoire shows approximately 2,500 clones, approximately 48% found once; its top ten account for just under 55%. Source material: peripheral blood mononuclear cells. These receptors all stem from a man aged 55 to 70 with T-cell large granular lymphocyte leukemia. Some clones in this sample may be carry-over from other donors' samples. CDR3s include the opening cysteine and the closing phenylalanine or tryptophan. Each record gives: V gene, J gene, D gene, clone size, CDR3 protein, CDR3 DNA. The D gene is left open where the match is weak. Only some rows state a clone size, as once, few, many or a class for expanded clones.

TRBV7-8	TRBJ2-7	TRBD1	few	CASSLAQDRVHF	TGTGCCAGCAGCTTAGCGCAGGACAGGGTGCACTTC
TRBV6-4	TRBJ2-3	TRBD1	few	CASSRDRFPGDTQYF	TGTGCCAGCAGCAGGGACAGGTTTCCGGGAGATACGCAGTATTTT
TRBV5-1	TRBJ2-7	NA	medium-sized	CASGPTGPYEQYF	TGCGCCAGCGGACCGACAGGTCCCTACGAGCAGTACTTC
TRBV5-4	TRBJ2-3	TRBD2	once	CASSLVAGGPSRYF	TGTGCCAGCAGCTTGGTTGCGGGGGGCCCTTCTCGGTATTTT
TRBV12-5	TRBJ1-2	NA	NA	CASAPTGGYGYTF	TGTGCTAGTGCCCCGACAGGAGGCTATGGCTACACCTTC
TRBV5-1	TRBJ2-7	NA	few	CASSLGRSGDVYEQYF	TGCGCCAGCAGCTTGGGCAGGAGTGGGGACGTCTACGAGCAGTACTTC
TRBV7-9	TRBJ2-7	NA	NA	CASSLGPPRYEQYF	TGTGCCAGCAGCTTAGGCCCCCCCCGGTACGAGCAGTACTTC
TRBV5-1	TRBJ1-6	TRBD1	NA	CASSSRTGQGGSPLHF	TGCGCCAGCAGCTCCCGGACAGGGCAGGGGGGTTCACCCCTCCACTTT
TRBV15	TRBJ2-7	NA	NA	CATSRPGYEQYF	TGTGCCACCAGCAGACCAGGCTACGAGCAGTACTTC
TRBV5-1	TRBJ2-3	TRBD1	NA	CASSMGQPRLTDTQYF	TGCGCCAGCAGCATGGGACAGCCAAGACTCACAGATACGCAGTATTTT
TRBV9	TRBJ1-1	NA	few	CASSVEDSPLGSEAFF	TGTGCCAGCAGCGTAGAGGACAGTCCCTTGGGTAGTGAAGCTTTCTTT
TRBV18	TRBJ1-2	NA	few	CASSQGTPLGYTF	TGTGCCAGCTCACAAGGGACACCATTAGGCTACACCTTC
TRBV5-4	TRBJ1-4	TRBD1	large	CASSPGQGGDEKLFF	TGTGCCAGCAGCCCAGGACAGGGGGGTGATGAAAAACTGTTTTTT
TRBV5-6	TRBJ1-2	NA	NA	CASRPRDGEGYTF	TGTGCCAGCAGACCTAGGGACGGGGAGGGCTACACCTTC
TRBV28	TRBJ2-5	TRBD2	NA	CASRGLAGTGETQYF	TGTGCCAGCAGGGGACTAGCGGGGACGGGAGAGACCCAGTACTTC
TRBV30	TRBJ1-6	NA	few	CAWKIQENSYNSPLHF	TGTGCCTGGAAGATACAGGAGAACTCCTATAATTCACCCCTCCACTTT
TRBV5-1	TRBJ1-2	NA	few	CASSLGENYGYTF	TGCGCCAGCAGCTTAGGAGAGAACTATGGCTACACCTTC
TRBV5-4	TRBJ1-6	TRBD1	NA	CASSLGKGADSPLHF	TGTGCCAGCAGCTTGGGTAAGGGGGCTGATTCACCCCTCCACTTT
TRBV5-1	TRBJ2-7	NA	NA	CASAWGIARNEQYF	TGCGCCAGCGCCTGGGGCATAGCGCGGAACGAGCAGTACTTC
TRBV30	TRBJ1-5	TRBD1	NA	CAWSSGTGINQPQHF	TGTGCCTGGAGTTCAGGGACAGGGATCAATCAGCCCCAGCATTTT
TRBV30	TRBJ1-2	NA	NA	CAWSVSPSGTKKVGYGYTF	TGTGCCTGGAGTGTAAGCCCGAGCGGGACTAAAAAGGTCGGGTATGGCTACACCTTC
TRBV29-1	TRBJ1-2	NA	NA	CSVVVGPSSGYTF	TGCAGCGTTGTCGTCGGACCCAGTAGTGGCTACACCTTC
TRBV28	TRBJ1-2	NA	NA	CASSLNLYGYTF	TGTGCCAGCAGTTTAAACCTCTATGGCTACACCTTC
TRBV29-1	TRBJ1-2	NA	few	CSVEDRSNYGYTF	TGCAGCGTTGAGGACAGATCTAACTATGGCTACACCTTC
TRBV30	TRBJ1-5	NA	NA	CAWSQTGTMAQHF	TGTGCCTGGAGCCAGACAGGAACTATGGCCCAGCATTTT
TRBV7-3	TRBJ2-3	NA	few	CASSLWGSTDTQYF	TGTGCCAGCAGCTTGTGGGGTAGCACAGATACGCAGTATTTT
TRBV5-1	TRBJ2-4	NA	NA	CASSLGRGAGTKNIQYF	TGCGCCAGCAGCCTGGGACGGGGGGCCGGGACCAAAAACATTCAGTACTTC
TRBV28	TRBJ1-6	TRBD1	NA	CASSLQGGTYSPLHF	TGTGCCAGCAGTTTACAAGGGGGCACGTATTCACCCCTCCACTTT
TRBV7-9	TRBJ1-1	NA	NA	CASSLVGGGGPEAFF	TGTGCCAGCAGCTTAGTTGGGGGCGGGGGGCCTGAAGCTTTCTTT
TRBV7-2	TRBJ1-2	NA	few	CASSLAVNYGYTF	TGTGCCAGCAGCTTAGCCGTCAACTATGGCTACACCTTC
TRBV29-1	TRBJ2-7	TRBD1	NA	CSVGTGYEQYF	TGCAGCGTCGGGACAGGCTACGAGCAGTACTTC
TRBV27	TRBJ2-7	NA	few	CASRPRVGVYEQYF	TGTGCCAGCAGACCCCGGGTGGGGGTGTACGAGCAGTACTTC
TRBV5-6	TRBJ2-7	NA	NA	CASSLEASQPYEQYF	TGTGCCAGCAGCTTGGAGGCTAGTCAACCCTACGAGCAGTACTTC
TRBV5-1	TRBJ2-3	NA	few	CASSLALDFTDTQYF	TGCGCCAGCAGCTTGGCCTTGGACTTCACAGATACGCAGTATTTT
TRBV27	TRBJ2-7	NA	NA	CASSSPTRTYEQYF	TGTGCCAGCAGTTCTCCGACTCGCACCTACGAGCAGTACTTC
TRBV18	TRBJ1-5	NA	few	CASSPPGPGQPQHF	TGTGCCAGCTCACCACCAGGACCCGGACAGCCCCAGCATTTT
TRBV18	TRBJ1-1	NA	NA	CASTGQANTEAFF	TGTGCCAGCACGGGGCAGGCGAACACTGAAGCTTTCTTT
TRBV30	TRBJ2-7	NA	few	CAWRRGGVGEQYF	TGTGCCTGGAGGAGAGGGGGGGTAGGCGAGCAGTACTTC
TRBV5-4	TRBJ1-2	NA	few	CASSEARLYGYTF	TGTGCCAGCAGCGAAGCCAGGCTCTATGGCTACACCTTC
TRBV7-9	TRBJ2-7	NA	few	CASSLGLAYEQYF	TGTGCCAGCAGCTTAGGTTTGGCCTACGAGCAGTACTTC
TRBV5-4	TRBJ1-2	NA	NA	CASSLGLGGYGYTF	TGTGCCAGCAGCTTGGGTTTAGGGGGCTATGGCTACACCTTC
TRBV7-9	TRBJ1-1	NA	once	CASSLVWSGVNTEAFF	TGTGCCAGCAGCTTAGTATGGTCGGGGGTGAACACTGAAGCTTTCTTT
TRBV18	TRBJ2-5	TRBD2	NA	CASSPASGVAKTQYF	TGTGCCAGCTCACCGGCTAGCGGGGTGGCAAAGACCCAGTACTTC
TRBV29-1	TRBJ2-3	NA	once	CSVAGRNTDTQYF	TGCAGCGTTGCGGGGCGAAACACAGATACGCAGTATTTT
TRBV29-1	TRBJ2-7	TRBD2	once	CSVRGVSYEQYF	TGCAGCGTCCGGGGGGTCTCCTACGAGCAGTACTTC
TRBV7-2	TRBJ2-6	NA	few	CASTRDSGANVLTF	TGTGCCAGCACCCGGGACTCTGGGGCCAACGTCCTGACTTTC
TRBV18	TRBJ1-6	TRBD1	NA	CASSPGQGTYSPLHF	TGTGCCAGCTCACCGGGACAGGGAACTTATTCACCCCTCCACTTT
TRBV5-6	TRBJ2-7	TRBD2	NA	CASSSWGGAYEQYF	TGTGCCAGCAGCTCCTGGGGAGGGGCCTACGAGCAGTACTTC
TRBV7-9	TRBJ1-1	NA	NA	CASSLENTEAFF	TGTGCCAGCAGCTTAGAGAACACTGAAGCTTTCTTT
TRBV18	TRBJ2-3	TRBD1	NA	CASSQGQGTDTQYF	TGTGCCAGCTCACAAGGACAGGGCACAGATACGCAGTATTTT
TRBV7-8	TRBJ2-7	NA	medium-sized	CASSLLGTEDYEQYF	TGTGCCAGCAGCTTACTAGGGACGGAGGACTACGAGCAGTACTTC
TRBV30	TRBJ2-5	TRBD1	NA	CAWGNNRGETQYF	TGTGCCTGGGGGAACAACAGGGGTGAGACCCAGTACTTC
TRBV9	TRBJ2-5	NA	NA	CASSVQGGETQYF	TGTGCCAGCAGCGTGCAGGGCGGTGAGACCCAGTACTTC
TRBV9	TRBJ2-3	NA	NA	CASSHGRGWADTQYF	TGTGCCAGCAGCCATGGTCGGGGGTGGGCAGATACGCAGTATTTT
TRBV9	TRBJ1-6	TRBD1	NA	CASSVAGGRNSPLHF	TGTGCCAGCAGCGTAGCAGGGGGCAGGAATTCACCCCTCCACTTT
TRBV5-1	TRBJ1-2	NA	NA	CASSLAVNYGYTF	TGCGCCAGCAGCTTGGCCGTAAACTATGGCTACACCTTC
TRBV18	TRBJ2-7	TRBD2	NA	CASSPLGLAGAYEQYF	TGTGCCAGCTCACCCCTCGGACTAGCGGGGGCCTACGAGCAGTACTTC
TRBV7-2	TRBJ1-5	NA	NA	CASSPTVNSNQPQHF	TGTGCCAGCAGCCCGACAGTTAATAGCAATCAGCCCCAGCATTTT
TRBV29-1	TRBJ1-5	NA	medium-sized	CSVASGNQPQHF	TGCAGCGTTGCGTCAGGCAATCAGCCCCAGCATTTT